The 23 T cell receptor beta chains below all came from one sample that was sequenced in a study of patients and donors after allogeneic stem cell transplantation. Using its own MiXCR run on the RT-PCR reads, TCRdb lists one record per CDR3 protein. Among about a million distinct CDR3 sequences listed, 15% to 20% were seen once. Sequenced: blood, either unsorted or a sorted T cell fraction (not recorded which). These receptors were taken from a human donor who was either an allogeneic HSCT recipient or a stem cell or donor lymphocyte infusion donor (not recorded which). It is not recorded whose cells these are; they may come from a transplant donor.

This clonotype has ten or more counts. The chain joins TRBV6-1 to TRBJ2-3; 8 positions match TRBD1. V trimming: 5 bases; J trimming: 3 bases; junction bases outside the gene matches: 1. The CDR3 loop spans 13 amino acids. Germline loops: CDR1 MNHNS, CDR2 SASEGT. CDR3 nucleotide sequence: TGTGCCAGCAGTACAGGGGGTACAGATACGCAGTATTTT. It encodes CASSTGGTDTQYF.

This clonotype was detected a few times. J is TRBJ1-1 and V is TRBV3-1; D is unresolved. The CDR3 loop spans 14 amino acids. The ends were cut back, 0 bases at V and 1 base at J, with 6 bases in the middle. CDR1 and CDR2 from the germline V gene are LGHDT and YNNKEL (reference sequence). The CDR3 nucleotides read TGTGCCAGCAGCCAAGATTGGCGGAACACTGAAGCTTTCTTT. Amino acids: CASSQDWRNTEAFF.

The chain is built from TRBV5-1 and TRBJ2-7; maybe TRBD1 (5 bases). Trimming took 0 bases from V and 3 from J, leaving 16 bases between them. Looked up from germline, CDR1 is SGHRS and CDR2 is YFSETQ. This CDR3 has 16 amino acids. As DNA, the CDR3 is TGCGCCAGCAGCTTGGGGAATGGCCAGGGCTTCTACGAGCAGTACTTC. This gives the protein CASSLGNGQGFYEQYF.

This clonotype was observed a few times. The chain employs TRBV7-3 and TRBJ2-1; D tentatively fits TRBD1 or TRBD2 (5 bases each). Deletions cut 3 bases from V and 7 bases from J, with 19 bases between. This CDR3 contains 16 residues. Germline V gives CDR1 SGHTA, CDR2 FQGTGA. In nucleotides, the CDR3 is TGTGCCAGCAGCTTGGGGGTTGGAGTAAGGCGTAATGAGCAGTTCTTC. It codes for CASSLGVGVRRNEQFF. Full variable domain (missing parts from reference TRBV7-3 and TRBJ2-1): GAGVSQTPSNKVTEKGKYVELRCDPISGHTALYWYRQSLGQGPEFLIYFQGTGAADDSGLPNDRFFAVRPEGSVSTLKIQRTERGDSAVYLCASSLGVGVRRNEQFFGPGTRLTVL.

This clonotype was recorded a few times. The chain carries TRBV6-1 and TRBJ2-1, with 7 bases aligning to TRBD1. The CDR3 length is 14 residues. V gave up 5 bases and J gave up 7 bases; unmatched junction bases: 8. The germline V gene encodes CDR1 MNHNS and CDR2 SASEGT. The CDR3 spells CASSTDRSRNEQFF. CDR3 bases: TGTGCCAGCAGTACGGACAGGTCTCGGAATGAGCAGTTCTTC.

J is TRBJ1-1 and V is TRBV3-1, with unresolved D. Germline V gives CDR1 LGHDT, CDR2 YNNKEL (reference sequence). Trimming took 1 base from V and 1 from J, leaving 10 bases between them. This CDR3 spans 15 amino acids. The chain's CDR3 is CASSQVVLQNTEAFF. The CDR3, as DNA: TGTGCCAGCAGCCAAGTCGTCCTCCAGAACACTGAAGCTTTCTTT.

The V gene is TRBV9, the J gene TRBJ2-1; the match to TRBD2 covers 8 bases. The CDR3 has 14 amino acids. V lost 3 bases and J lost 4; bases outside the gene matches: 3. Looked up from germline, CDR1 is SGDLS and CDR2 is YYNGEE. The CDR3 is CASSGSSGYNEQFF. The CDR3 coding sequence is TGTGCCAGCAGCGGATCTAGCGGGTACAATGAGCAGTTCTTC.

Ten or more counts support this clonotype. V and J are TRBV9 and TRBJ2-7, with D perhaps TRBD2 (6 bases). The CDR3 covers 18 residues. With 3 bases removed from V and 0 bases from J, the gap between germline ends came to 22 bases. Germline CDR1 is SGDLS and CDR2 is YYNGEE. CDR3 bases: TGTGCCAGCAGCGGTTTGGCGGGGCCCTCCCTCAGCTCCTACGAGCAGTACTTC. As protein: CASSGLAGPSLSSYEQYF.

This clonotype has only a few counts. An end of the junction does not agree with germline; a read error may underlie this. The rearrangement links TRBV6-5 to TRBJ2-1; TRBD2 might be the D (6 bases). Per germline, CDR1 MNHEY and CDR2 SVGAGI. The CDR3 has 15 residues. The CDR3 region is CASSYLAASYNEQFF. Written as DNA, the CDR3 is TGTGCCAGCAGCTACTTAGCGGCGAGCTACAATGAGCAGTTCTTC.

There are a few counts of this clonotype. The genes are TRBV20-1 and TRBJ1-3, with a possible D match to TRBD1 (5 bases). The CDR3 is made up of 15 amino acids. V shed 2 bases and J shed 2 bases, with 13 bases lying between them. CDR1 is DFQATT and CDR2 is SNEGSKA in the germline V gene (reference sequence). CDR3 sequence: CSARPDRIPGNTIYF. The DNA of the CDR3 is TGCAGTGCTAGACCCGACAGAATCCCTGGAAACACCATATATTTT.

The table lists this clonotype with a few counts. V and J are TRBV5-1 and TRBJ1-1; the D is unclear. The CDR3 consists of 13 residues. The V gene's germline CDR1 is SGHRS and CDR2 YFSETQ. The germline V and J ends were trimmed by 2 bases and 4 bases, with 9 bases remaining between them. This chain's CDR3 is CASSFLRSTEAFF. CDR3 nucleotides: TGCGCCAGCAGCTTCCTACGCTCCACTGAAGCTTTCTTT.

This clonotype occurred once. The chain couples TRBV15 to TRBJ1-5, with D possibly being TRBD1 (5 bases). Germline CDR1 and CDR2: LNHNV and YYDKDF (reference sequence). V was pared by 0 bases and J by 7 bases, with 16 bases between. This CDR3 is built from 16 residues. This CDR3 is CATSRDYGTLGQPQHF. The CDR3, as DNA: TGTGCCACCAGCAGAGATTATGGGACGCTAGGGCAGCCCCAGCATTTT.

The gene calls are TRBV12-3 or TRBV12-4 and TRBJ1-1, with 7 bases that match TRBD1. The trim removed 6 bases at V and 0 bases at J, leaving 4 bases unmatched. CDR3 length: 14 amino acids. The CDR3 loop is CASRKDRLNTEAFF. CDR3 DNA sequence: TGTGCCAGCAGGAAGGACAGGCTGAACACTGAAGCTTTCTTT.

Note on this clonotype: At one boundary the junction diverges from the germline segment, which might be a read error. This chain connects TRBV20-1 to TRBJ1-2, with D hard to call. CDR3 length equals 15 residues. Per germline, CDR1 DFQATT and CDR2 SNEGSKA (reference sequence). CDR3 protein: CSAGDPGRNLYGYTF. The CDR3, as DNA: TGCAGTGCTGGAGATCCAGGACGGAATCTCTATGGCTACACCTTC.

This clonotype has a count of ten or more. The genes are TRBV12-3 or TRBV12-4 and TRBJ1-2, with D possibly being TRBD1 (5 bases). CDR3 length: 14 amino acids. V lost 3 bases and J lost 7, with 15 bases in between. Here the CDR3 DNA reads TGTGCCAGCAGTTTTTCGGGCCAGAGGGGTGGCTACACCTTC. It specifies CASSFSGQRGGYTF.

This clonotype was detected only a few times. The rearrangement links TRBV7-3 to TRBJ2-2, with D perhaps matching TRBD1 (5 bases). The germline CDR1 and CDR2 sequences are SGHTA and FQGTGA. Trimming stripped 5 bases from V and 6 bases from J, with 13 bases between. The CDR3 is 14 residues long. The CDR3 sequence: CASSLQGFSGELFF. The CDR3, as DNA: TGTGCCAGCAGCCTCCAGGGTTTTTCCGGGGAGCTGTTTTTT.

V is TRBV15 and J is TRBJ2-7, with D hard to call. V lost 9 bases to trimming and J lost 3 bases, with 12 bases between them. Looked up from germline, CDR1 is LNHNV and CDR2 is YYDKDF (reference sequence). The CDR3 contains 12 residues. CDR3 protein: CATGLGNYEQYF. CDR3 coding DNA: TGTGCCACGGGCCTGGGGAACTACGAGCAGTACTTC.

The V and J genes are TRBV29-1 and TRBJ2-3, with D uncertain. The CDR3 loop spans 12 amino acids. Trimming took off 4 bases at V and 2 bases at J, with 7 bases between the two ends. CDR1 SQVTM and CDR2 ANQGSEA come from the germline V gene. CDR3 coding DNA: TGCAGCGTTGGCTCCCTCACAGATACGCAGTATTTT. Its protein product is CSVGSLTDTQYF.

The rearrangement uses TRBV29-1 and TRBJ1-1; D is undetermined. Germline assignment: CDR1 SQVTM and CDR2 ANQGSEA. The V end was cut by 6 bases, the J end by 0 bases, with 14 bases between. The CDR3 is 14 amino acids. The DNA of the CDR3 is TGCAGCGTGAGACGGTATGATGTGAACACTGAAGCTTTCTTT. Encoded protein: CSVRRYDVNTEAFF.

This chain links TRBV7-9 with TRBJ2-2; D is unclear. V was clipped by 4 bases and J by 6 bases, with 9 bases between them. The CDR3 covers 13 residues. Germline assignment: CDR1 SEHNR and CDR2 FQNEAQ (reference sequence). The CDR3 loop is CASSSVKSGELFF. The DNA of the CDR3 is TGTGCCAGCAGCTCAGTCAAGTCCGGGGAGCTGTTTTTT.

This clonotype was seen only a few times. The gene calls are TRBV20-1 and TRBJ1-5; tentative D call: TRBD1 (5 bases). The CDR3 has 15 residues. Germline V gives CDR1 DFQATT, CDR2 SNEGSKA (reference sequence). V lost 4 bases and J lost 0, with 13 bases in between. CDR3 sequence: CSATKTVYSNQPQHF. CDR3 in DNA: TGCAGTGCTACTAAGACAGTTTATAGCAATCAGCCCCAGCATTTT.

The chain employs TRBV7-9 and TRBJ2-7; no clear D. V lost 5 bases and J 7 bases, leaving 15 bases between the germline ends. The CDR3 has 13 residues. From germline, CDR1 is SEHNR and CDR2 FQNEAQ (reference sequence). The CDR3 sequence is CASSPRIGREQYF. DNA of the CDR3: TGTGCCAGCAGCCCTCGGATAGGTAGGGAGCAGTACTTC.

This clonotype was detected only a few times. The DNA of the CDR3 is TGTGCCACCAGTGATTTCGGGACTACCCACACCGGGGAGCTGTTTTTT. As protein: CATSDFGTTHTGELFF. The chain recombines TRBV24-1 with TRBJ2-2; 7 positions agree with TRBD2. Losses at the gene ends were 1 base for V and 3 bases for J; bases not matched to a gene: 4. Germline CDR1 and CDR2: KGHDR and SFDVKD. This CDR3 comprises 16 residues.